This T cell receptor (beta chain) was documented in a study of Graves' ophthalmopathy and Graves' hyperthyroidism. Study-wide results and caveats: Blood samples also showed most expanded thyroid clonotypes exceeding 0.001 frequency. The model's prediction of ophthalmopathy progression had 70.59% sensitivity and 72% to 80% specificity. Ophthalmopathy was separated from stable hyperthyroidism by a 13-signature model with approximately 91% sensitivity and approximately 79% specificity.

This clonotype was detected many times. As yet, its antigen is unknown. RNA transcripts were the source from which TCR beta CDR3 regions were amplified. The first-round RT-PCR employed HTBI primers together with the Qiagen OneStep RT-PCR kit. A multiplex PCR was then performed as the second round. From the multiplex PCR reads, TCRdb called clonotypes with MiXCR, one entry per CDR3 protein. The sample carries just over 600,000 distinct CDR3 sequences, approximately 21% recorded once. The diagnosis combined clinical symptoms, thyroxine, TRAb, thyroid ultrasound and orbital computed tomography scans. This CDR3 is 16 amino acids long. V was clipped by 7 bases and J by 0 bases, with 16 bases between them. The germline V gene encodes CDR1 MNHNS and CDR2 SASEGT.

Sequenced: peripheral blood. The J gene is TRBJ1-5, the V gene TRBV6-1, with D possibly matching TRBD1 (5 bases). This receptor was identified in a woman aged 18-29 years with stable Graves' hyperthyroidism. Some clones in this sample may be carry-over from other donors' samples. CDR3 nucleotide sequence: TGTGCCAGCACAGGGAAGGTGGGGGGTAGCAATCAGCCCCAGCATTTT. This translates into CASTGKVGGSNQPQHF.